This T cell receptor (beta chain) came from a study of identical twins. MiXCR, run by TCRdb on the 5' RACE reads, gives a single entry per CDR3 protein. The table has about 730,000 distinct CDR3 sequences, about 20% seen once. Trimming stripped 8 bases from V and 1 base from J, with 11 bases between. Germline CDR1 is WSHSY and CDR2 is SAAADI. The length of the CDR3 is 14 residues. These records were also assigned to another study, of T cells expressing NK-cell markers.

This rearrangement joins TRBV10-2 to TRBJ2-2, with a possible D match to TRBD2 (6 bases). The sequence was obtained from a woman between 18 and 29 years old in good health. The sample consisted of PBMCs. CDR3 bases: TGCGCCAGCTCGGAGGGGAGGAACACCGGGGAGCTGTTTTTT. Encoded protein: CASSEGRNTGELFF.